This TCR beta chain emerged from a study of CD8 T cells in ankylosing spondylitis. TCRdb reprocessed the 5' RACE reads via MiXCR and lists one record per CDR3 protein. This repertoire shows about 250,000 distinct CDR3 sequences, more than 25% found once; its top ten account for 4% to 5%. Study-level findings and limits: Disease-linked clones bore a CD8+ phenotype, appearing relatively rarely in peripheral blood. Typical of ankylosing spondylitis blood, it appeared, was a TCR beta motif of seven to nine highly homologous variants. The study looked at matched synovial fluid samples from ankylosing spondylitis patients. Disease-linked clones were reported to be significantly enriched there. In synovial fluid and blood from reactive arthritis, some motif variants were previously reported.

This clonotype occurred once. The antigen is undetermined. Deletions cut 4 bases from V and 2 bases from J, with 18 bases between. The CDR3 sequence is 18 residues long. The germline V gene encodes CDR1 LGHNA and CDR2 YNFKEQ. This TCR was recovered from a male donor with ankylosing spondylitis or in good health (not recorded which). The rearrangement links TRBV4-2 to TRBJ2-6; perhaps TRBD1 as D (6 bases). The sample comprised blood, either unsorted or a sorted T cell fraction (not recorded which). This CDR3 reads CASSLGTSNTPGANVLTF. CDR3 nucleotides: TGTGCCAGCAGCCTTGGGACAAGTAATACCCCTGGGGCCAACGTCCTGACTTTC.